What follows are 12 T cell receptor beta chains derived from one specimen sequenced in a study of beta chain features in type 1 diabetes (dated by TCRdb to 2016 to 2019). The method was the immunoSEQ multiplex PCR assay. The entire isolated RNA was reverse transcribed using the High Capacity cDNA Reverse Transcription Kit, and thus expressed TCRB transcripts were sequenced. Not all clones reach the TCRdb copy of this immuneACCESS table, which keeps in-frame sequences only. Checked studies attribute under half of the gap to unresolved V genes and leave the rest unexplained. Within this sample are hundreds of thousands of clones, with roughly 30% of them counted one time only. Around 0.065% of the sample is held by the ten biggest clonotypes. Sequenced material: naive CD4+ T cells from blood. What the cell subset or site label conveys for this sample: true naive CD4+ T cells. The origin of the receptors is a man aged 18-30 years in good health.

The V gene is TRBV30, the J gene TRBJ1-2, with 12 nucleotides matching TRBD1. CDR3 length: 15 residues. Trimming cost V 3 bases and J 4 bases; bases outside gene matches: 6. Germline CDR1 is GTSNPN and CDR2 is SVGIG (reference sequence). The CDR3 DNA is TGTGCCTGGAGCCCTCGGGACAGGGGGCCCTATGGCTACACCTTC. Its translation: CAWSPRDRGPYGYTF.

This clone was recorded a few times. The chain has TRBV10-3 and TRBJ2-7, with 12 bases fitting TRBD2. J gave up 6 bases and V 3 bases, and 9 bases lay outside the gene matches. CDR1 ENHRY and CDR2 SYGVKD come from the germline V gene. The CDR3 has 16 amino acids. The CDR3 protein is CAISETRLAGVTEQYF. DNA of the CDR3: TGTGCCATCAGTGAAACTCGACTAGCGGGAGTCACCGAGCAGTACTTC.

This clone was seen more than once but under ten times. The chain couples TRBV19 to TRBJ2-3, with 8 bases fitting TRBD1. Germline CDR1 LNHDA, CDR2 SQIVND (reference sequence). V was clipped by 5 bases and J by 2 bases; unmatched bases: 9. The CDR3 runs to 16 residues. This CDR3 is CASSSRDRSYTDTQYF. The CDR3 nucleotides are TGTGCCAGTAGTTCCCGGGACAGGAGCTACACAGATACGCAGTATTTT.

This clone came up a few times. This rearrangement joins TRBV7-9 to TRBJ2-2; 8 bases line up with TRBD2. This CDR3 has 16 residues. The junction had 4 bases not matched to a gene; V was cut back by 4 bases and J by 0 bases. The germline CDR1 and CDR2 sequences are SEHNR and FQNEAQ (reference sequence). The CDR3 coding sequence is TGTGCCAGCAGCTCTTTAGCGGGACCGAACACCGGGGAGCTGTTTTTT. This codes for CASSSLAGPNTGELFF.

The chain links TRBV19 to TRBJ1-2, with 7 bases lining up with TRBD1. The junction had 9 bases not matched to a gene; V was cut back by 6 bases and J by 2 bases. This CDR3 is 15 amino acids long. The germline CDR1 and CDR2 sequences are LNHDA and SQIVND (reference sequence). The CDR3 spells CASRRSRQGNYGYTF. The DNA for the CDR3 is TGTGCCAGTAGACGCTCCCGACAGGGCAACTATGGCTACACCTTC.

This clone appeared a few times. The sample has other DNA sequences that encode this CDR3 too. The rearrangement links TRBV5-4 to TRBJ2-6; no firm D call. The CDR3 covers 13 residues. CDR1 SGHNT and CDR2 YYREEE come from the germline V gene (reference sequence). V shed 0 bases and J shed 4 bases, with 2 bases lying between them. The CDR3 sequence is CASSLVGANVLTF. CDR3 bases: TGTGCCAGCAGCTTGGTCGGGGCCAACGTCCTGACTTTC.

This chain joins TRBV10-3 and TRBJ2-3; a possible D gene is TRBD2 (6 bases). CDR1 and CDR2 from the germline V gene are ENHRY and SYGVKD. This CDR3 region has 12 residues. CDR3: CATEGSTDTQYF. DNA for the CDR3: TGTGCAACGGAGGGGAGCACAGATACGCAGTATTTT.

This chain uses TRBV6-1 with TRBJ2-7; 8 nucleotides agree with TRBD2. The CDR3 has 15 amino acids. The germline gives CDR1 MNHNS, CDR2 SASEGT. The trim removed 2 bases at V and 5 bases at J, leaving 8 bases unmatched. CDR3 bases: TGTGCCAGCAGTGAAATGGCGGGAGGAAAGGACGAGCAGTACTTC. It encodes CASSEMAGGKDEQYF.

The table lists this clone with a few counts. This chain links TRBV7-9 with TRBJ1-1; 7 nucleotides align to TRBD1. The germline V gene encodes CDR1 SEHNR and CDR2 FQNEAQ (reference sequence). The CDR3 consists of 14 residues. The trim removed 8 bases at V and 0 bases at J, leaving 6 bases unmatched. The chain's CDR3 is CASESDRLNTEAFF. CDR3 in DNA: TGTGCCAGCGAATCGGACAGGCTGAACACTGAAGCTTTCTTT.

This clone was counted between two and nine times. The chain links TRBV21-1 to TRBJ2-3; the table names TRBD1, a call not compared with the DNA. TRBV21-1 is deemed a pseudogene. The CDR3 is 14 residues long. The CDR3 sequence: CASSKGQGTDTQYF. In DNA form, the CDR3 reads TGTGCCAGCAGCAAAGGACAGGGCACAGATACGCAGTATTTT.

The chain recombines TRBV6-5 with TRBJ2-3; D ambiguous. Germline CDR1 reads MNHEY; CDR2 reads SVGAGI. Trimming removed 8 bases at V and 2 bases at J, with 5 bases between. This CDR3 is built from 11 residues. CDR3: CASGVTDTQYF. The CDR3 DNA is TGTGCCAGCGGGGTCACAGATACGCAGTATTTT.

The DNA of the CDR3 is TGTGCCTGGTCAATTACCCTCTACGAGCAGTACTTC. This translates into CAWSITLYEQYF. This sequence joins TRBV30 and TRBJ2-7; D is ambiguous. The CDR3 has 12 residues. CDR1 is GTSNPN and CDR2 is SVGIG in the germline V gene (reference sequence). V dropped 5 bases and J dropped 3 bases, with 11 bases sitting between them.